This TCR beta chain appears in the sequencing data of a study of Tregs in tolerant kidney transplant recipients. Trimming removed 4 bases from V and 2 bases from J, with 9 bases in between. The CDR3 covers 13 residues. Germline values: CDR1 SEHNR, CDR2 FQNEAQ (reference sequence). Unstimulated regulatory T cells (CD4+CD25+CD127-), CD4+CD25- non-regulatory cells, CD4 and CD8 cells were FACS-sorted from thawed PBMCs. This clone was observed a handful of times. What it recognizes is unknown. The table came from immunoSEQ multiplex PCR; TCRdb's copy has only in-frame clones and leaves some out. The sample records about 73,000 clones, around 93% being singletons. Study-wide results and caveats: Antigen-driven expansion was suggested because donor-specific Tregs expanded more than all Tregs in tolerant patients.

The receptor was isolated from a human donor who received a combined kidney and bone marrow transplant. Sequences were derived from Tregs from blood, sampled before the transplant. The rearrangement uses TRBV7-9 and TRBJ2-7; perhaps TRBD2 as D (6 bases). CDR3 amino acids: CASSSGSPYEQYF. CDR3 DNA: TGTGCCAGCAGCTCCGGGAGTCCCTACGAGCAGTACTTC.